This T cell receptor (beta chain) stems from a study of blood T cell repertoires in COVID-19. Study-wide context: Italy, Spain and the United States were the sources of the convalescent and acute COVID-19 samples. Sources were T cells, B-cell-depleted T cells, or PBMCs; the material itself was cDNA or gDNA.

V trimming: 5 bases; J trimming: 9 bases; junction bases outside the gene matches: 9. This CDR3 has 13 residues. CDR1 and CDR2 from the germline V gene are LGHDT and YNNKEL (reference sequence). Authors' analysis steps: Amplification of reference gene primers provided the estimated nucleated cell counts. Assay used: immunoSEQ multiplex PCR; TCRdb lists only in-frame clones, some missing. The D gene and trimming were derived from the DNA, and the V and J assignments and clone size from that table. The sample carries around 300,000 clones, around 90% recorded once. The receptor was isolated from a man over 45 with acute or convalescent COVID-19. The sample taken for sequencing was peripheral blood. The V gene is TRBV3-1 (or the pseudogene TRBV3-2), the J gene TRBJ2-7; 8 bases are shared with TRBD1. The chain's CDR3 is CASSKTDRVRQYF. The CDR3, as DNA: TGTGCCAGCAGCAAGACGGACAGGGTACGGCAGTACTTC.